What follows are 29 T cell receptor beta chains derived from one specimen sequenced in a study of blood T cells in healthy people across ages. PCR was performed a second time for 7 to 11 cycles using a sample-barcoded 5' primer and a J-beta primer mix. MiXCR, applied by TCRdb to the 5' RACE reads, yields one record per CDR3 protein. The sample shows about 830,000 distinct CDR3 sequences, 62% of them seen only once. Sequencing was performed on blood. The receptors shown here come from a man aged 30 to 39 in good health.

In this sample, this clonotype turned up a few times. This chain uses TRBV4-2 with TRBJ2-3; tentatively, D is TRBD1 (7 bases). V dropped 4 bases and J dropped 5 bases, with 19 bases sitting between them. The CDR3 totals 16 residues. From germline, CDR1 is LGHNA and CDR2 YNFKEQ. CDR3 protein: CASSPTSQGGGDTQYF. In DNA, the CDR3 is TGTGCCAGCAGCCCGACCAGTCAGGGGGGTGGAGATACGCAGTATTTT.

The V call is TRBV15, the J call TRBJ2-3; TRBD2 matches at 9 bases. This CDR3 comprises 18 residues. J was trimmed by 2 bases and V by 4 bases; bases with no gene match: 13. The germline CDR1 and CDR2 sequences are LNHNV and YYDKDF (reference sequence). The CDR3 spells CATSTPAELAGITDTQYF. CDR3 nucleotide sequence: TGTGCCACCAGCACACCGGCGGAGCTAGCGGGGATCACAGATACGCAGTATTTT.

This clonotype was picked up a small number of times. The chain combines TRBV24-1 with TRBJ2-1, with D perhaps given as TRBD1 or TRBD2 (6 bases each). V was trimmed by 6 bases and J by 8 bases, leaving 16 bases between them. The CDR3 extends over 14 amino acids. The germline gives CDR1 KGHDR, CDR2 SFDVKD. CDR3 in amino acids: CATSILDGGDEQFF. DNA of the CDR3: TGTGCCACCAGTATTCTCGACGGGGGCGATGAGCAGTTCTTC.

The chain combines TRBV6-6 with TRBJ2-1; D is perhaps TRBD1 (5 bases). There are 14 residues in the CDR3. Germline assignment: CDR1 MNHNY and CDR2 SVGAGI (reference sequence). V was cut by 0 bases and J by 5 bases, with 8 bases left in between. This CDR3 reads CASSYSRQNNEQFF. CDR3 nucleotide sequence: TGTGCCAGCAGTTACTCCCGACAGAACAATGAGCAGTTCTTC.

This clonotype was observed a few times. This chain joins TRBV12-3 or TRBV12-4 and TRBJ2-7, with D tentatively TRBD2 (6 bases). The CDR3 sequence is 14 residues long. V was pared by 5 bases and J by 5 bases, with 16 bases between. CDR3 in amino acids: CASSPRGTSDEQYF. The CDR3 DNA is TGTGCCAGCAGTCCCCGGGGGACCAGTGACGAGCAGTACTTC.

The table lists this clonotype with a few counts. The CDR3 DNA reads TGTGCCAGCAGCAGGGACAGGGGGCCCGAGCAGTACTTC. Amino acids: CASSRDRGPEQYF. The chain links TRBV11-1 to TRBJ2-7; 12 nucleotides line up with TRBD1. The CDR3 has 13 residues. Germline V lookup: CDR1 SGHAT, CDR2 FQDESV (reference sequence). The J segment lost 6 bases and the V segment lost 5 bases, leaving 2 bases of the junction unmatched.

The count of this clonotype is one. CDR3 loop: CASTPPRGKLFF. CDR3 in DNA: TGTGCCAGCACCCCTCCGCGCGGAAAACTGTTTTTT. This chain uses TRBV4-2 with TRBJ1-4; D is unresolved. Germline V gene lookup returns CDR1 LGHNA and CDR2 YNFKEQ. This CDR3 contains 12 residues. V was cut by 7 bases and J by 10 bases, with 13 bases left in between.

The V gene is TRBV6-1, the J gene TRBJ2-3; 9 bases are shared with TRBD1. The CDR3 is made up of 15 amino acids. Unmatched junction bases numbered 12, after V lost 8 bases and J lost 6 bases. Germline V gives CDR1 MNHNS, CDR2 SASEGT. The CDR3 sequence: CASRGGDREWDTQYF. Written as DNA, the CDR3 is TGTGCCAGCCGTGGGGGGGACAGGGAGTGGGATACGCAGTATTTT.

This sequence joins TRBV29-1 and TRBJ2-4; unclear D gene. The DNA end is more similar to TRBJ2-7, so the J call may be wrong. Germline CDR1 is SQVTM and CDR2 is ANQGSEA. This CDR3 contains 13 residues. CDR3 nucleotide sequence: TGCAGCGTTGTCCCTTGGGGTTCCTACGAGCAGTACTTC. Translation: CSVVPWGSYEQYF.

CDR3 DNA: TGCGCCAGCAGCTTCGGACAGGGGCAAAGCGGCTACACCTTC. Protein sequence: CASSFGQGQSGYTF. V gene TRBV5-1 combines with J gene TRBJ1-2, with 9 bases lining up with TRBD1. CDR3 length equals 14 residues. Germline V CDR1 and CDR2: SGHRS, YFSETQ. V gave up 2 bases and J gave up 8 bases; unmatched junction bases: 7.

This clonotype has only a few counts. This chain links TRBV7-9 with TRBJ2-1; the D gene is possibly TRBD2 (5 bases). Trimming pared 6 bases from V and 8 bases from J, leaving 17 bases between. Germline V CDR1 and CDR2: SEHNR, FQNEAQ (reference sequence). This CDR3 spans 14 amino acids. CDR3 bases: TGTGCCAGCAGACGGAGAATCGAGGGCGATGAGCAGTTCTTC. This sequence encodes CASRRRIEGDEQFF.

CDR3 amino acids: CAISGGSANSYNEQFF. DNA for the CDR3: TGTGCCATCAGTGGGGGTAGCGCAAACTCCTACAATGAGCAGTTCTTC. The chain employs TRBV10-3 and TRBJ2-1; D is possibly TRBD2 (5 bases). The CDR3 has 16 residues. Germline values: CDR1 ENHRY, CDR2 SYGVKD. V was pared by 4 bases and J by 0 bases, with 13 bases between.

The chain carries TRBV14 and TRBJ1-3; possible D gene TRBD1, 6 bases. The ends were cut back, 1 base at V and 4 bases at J, with 11 bases in the middle. The CDR3 runs 15 residues. The germline V gene encodes CDR1 SGHDN and CDR2 FVKESK. The CDR3 DNA reads as TGTGCCAGCAGCCAAGCCCTCGGGACAGGAAACACCATATATTTT. Protein: CASSQALGTGNTIYF.

The J gene is TRBJ2-1, the V gene TRBV29-1; 10 nucleotides line up with TRBD2. J gave up 9 bases and V 1 base, and 12 bases lay outside the gene matches. The CDR3 runs to 16 residues. Germline CDR1 is SQVTM and CDR2 is ANQGSEA. CDR3 bases: TGCAGCGTTGAAGTGGTTAGGGCTAGCGGGAGAGGTGAGCAGTTCTTC. This translates into CSVEVVRASGRGEQFF.

CDR3: CSARDTGEVPLEQYF. As DNA, the CDR3 is TGCAGTGCTAGAGATACGGGGGAGGTCCCCCTCGAGCAGTACTTC. V gene TRBV20-1 combines with J gene TRBJ2-7; a weak D match, TRBD2 (6 bases). The CDR3 consists of 15 residues. V lost 0 bases to trimming and J lost 6 bases, with 18 bases between them. Germline loops: CDR1 DFQATT, CDR2 SNEGSKA (reference sequence).

The gene calls are TRBV12-3 or TRBV12-4 and TRBJ1-2, with D possibly matching TRBD1 (6 bases). V was shortened by 6 bases and J by 7 bases, with 12 bases between the two germline ends. This CDR3 spans 12 amino acids. The CDR3 nucleotides read TGTGCCAGCAGCCCAGGACAGTTTGGCTACACCTTC. It encodes CASSPGQFGYTF.

The V call is TRBV28, the J call TRBJ2-3, with D unresolved. The CDR3 has 15 residues. The germline CDR1 and CDR2 sequences are MDHEN and SYDVKM. Trimming left V 6 bases short and J 2 bases short, with 15 bases between. CDR3 in amino acids: CASSLPTEITDTQYF. Here the CDR3 DNA reads TGTGCCAGCAGCCTTCCGACCGAGATCACAGATACGCAGTATTTT.

This clonotype has more than one count but fewer than ten. This chain joins TRBV10-3 and TRBJ2-5, with D possibly matching TRBD1 (6 bases). V lost 4 bases and J 11 bases, leaving 17 bases between the germline ends. The germline V gene has CDR1 ENHRY and CDR2 SYGVKD. CDR3 length: 13 residues. CDR3: CAISVQGLGEQYF. In DNA, the CDR3 is TGTGCCATCAGTGTCCAGGGGTTGGGGGAGCAGTACTTC.

This clonotype was counted a few times. CDR3 nucleotide sequence: TGTGCCATCAGTGAGTCGGTAGCGGGGGCCACAGATACGCAGTATTTT. This encodes CAISESVAGATDTQYF. This chain joins TRBV10-3 and TRBJ2-3, with 9 bases aligning to TRBD2. The CDR3 is 16 residues long. Germline lookup yields CDR1 ENHRY and CDR2 SYGVKD. V dropped 0 bases and J dropped 2; count of bases not matched to a gene: 3.

The gene calls are TRBV11-2 and TRBJ2-1; TRBD2 agrees at 7 bases. Germline CDR1 is SGHAT and CDR2 is FQNNGV. This CDR3 region has 16 residues. Germline trimming cut 4 bases from V and 4 bases from J; bases unmatched to any gene: 10. CDR3 DNA: TGTGCCAGCAGCTCCCACGGGCGGGGGACTTACAATGAGCAGTTCTTC. This gives the protein CASSSHGRGTYNEQFF.

The rearrangement uses TRBV9 and TRBJ1-2, with TRBD1 matching over 9 bases. The CDR3 has 16 residues. V lost 0 bases to trimming and J lost 4 bases; unmatched junction nucleotides: 7. Germline-derived CDR1 and CDR2 are SGDLS and YYNGEE. CDR3 loop: CASSVAGTGFSYGYTF. In nucleotides, the CDR3 is TGTGCCAGCAGCGTAGCCGGGACAGGGTTTAGCTATGGCTACACCTTC.

This chain connects TRBV9 to TRBJ2-1, with a weak D call TRBD2 (6 bases). The germline V gene has CDR1 SGDLS and CDR2 YYNGEE. Trimming left V 3 bases short and J 2 bases short, with 15 bases between. The CDR3 contains 16 residues. The CDR3 bases are TGTGCCAGCAGCGCTCCGGGAGACCGAGCCTACAATGAGCAGTTCTTC. It yields the protein CASSAPGDRAYNEQFF.

Comment on this clonotype: A much larger clone differs by one base, so this may be a read error. CDR3 sequence reads: CASSQDRGRETQFF. The CDR3, as DNA: TGCGCCAGCAGCCAAGATCGGGGGCGAGAGACCCAGTTCTTC. V gene TRBV4-3 combines with J gene TRBJ2-1, with D perhaps given as TRBD1 or TRBD2 (6 bases each). The CDR3 is 14 amino acids. V was trimmed by 0 bases and J by 13 bases, leaving 16 bases between them. The germline gives CDR1 LGHNA, CDR2 YSLEER.

V gene TRBV14 combines with J gene TRBJ2-1; D remains ambiguous. Trimming pared 3 bases from V and 6 bases from J, leaving 12 bases between. Germline lookup yields CDR1 SGHDN and CDR2 FVKESK. CDR3 length equals 14 residues. CDR3 sequence reads: CASSHLGSANEQFF. CDR3 nucleotides: TGTGCCAGCAGCCATCTGGGATCGGCCAATGAGCAGTTCTTC.

Here the CDR3 reads CASSSTGNHGWQFF. The CDR3 bases are TGTGCCAGCAGCTCAACCGGGAACCACGGATGGCAGTTCTTC. The chain employs TRBV11-2 and TRBJ2-1, with D possibly matching TRBD2 (5 bases). CDR3 length: 14 residues. Germline CDR1 reads SGHAT; CDR2 reads FQNNGV. Trimming took off 4 bases at V and 12 bases at J, with 19 bases between the two ends.

J is TRBJ1-2 and V is TRBV7-3; a possible D gene is TRBD1 (6 bases). Between the trimmed V and J ends, which lost 6 bases and 4 bases, there was a span of 21 bases. The CDR3 extends over 16 amino acids. Germline loops: CDR1 SGHTA, CDR2 FQGTGA. CDR3 nucleotides: TGTGCCAGCAGGCGGGACACAGGTCCCATCGGCTATGGCTACACCTTC. It is translated as CASRRDTGPIGYGYTF.

J is TRBJ1-4 and V is TRBV5-1, with 9 positions matching TRBD1. The CDR3 has 15 amino acids. J lost 8 bases, V lost 4 bases, and 9 bases had no gene match. Germline V CDR1 and CDR2: SGHRS, YFSETQ. In DNA form, the CDR3 reads TGCGCCAGCAGCAGACGGGACAGGGAAGGAGAAAAACTGTTTTTT. This translates into CASSRRDREGEKLFF.

This rearrangement joins TRBV5-6 to TRBJ1-2; D not resolved. Germline V gives CDR1 SGHDT, CDR2 YYEEEE. The CDR3 is made up of 16 amino acids. V was pared by 0 bases and J by 3 bases, with 15 bases between. CDR3 loop: CASSLEGILRHYGYTF. The CDR3, as DNA: TGTGCCAGCAGCTTGGAAGGCATACTGCGTCACTATGGCTACACCTTC.

This clonotype has just a few counts. The V and J genes are TRBV5-1 and TRBJ2-4; D is unresolved. This CDR3 comprises 13 residues. Germline V CDR1 and CDR2: SGHRS, YFSETQ. V was pared by 1 base and J by 8 bases, with 10 bases between. CDR3 region: CASSLSAIDIQYF. CDR3 DNA: TGCGCCAGCAGCTTGTCGGCCATTGACATTCAGTACTTC. The whole variable domain, filled in from reference TRBV5-1 and TRBJ2-4, reads KAGVTQTPRYLIKTRGQQVTLSCSPISGHRSVSWYQQTPGQGLQFLFEYFSETQRNKGNFPGRFSGRQFSNSRSEMNVSTLELGDSALYLCASSLSAIDIQYFGAGTRLSVL.